This T cell receptor (beta chain) is from a study of shared clonotypes between healthy human individuals. Naive-designated CD8 cells lacked CD45RO, were positively enriched for CCR7, and omitted terminally differentiated effector memory CD45RA+ cells. Details on this clone: The antigen is unknown.

Trimming pared 2 bases from V and 1 base from J, leaving 8 bases between. Germline CDR1 reads SGHVS; CDR2 reads FNYEAQ. The CDR3 extends over 15 amino acids. Study-level findings and limits: An expected dependence of interdonor clonotype sharing on sequencing depth was noted.

Clones were sequenced by immunoSEQ multiplex PCR, and TCRdb holds only the in-frame ones, with some missing. The sample shows approximately 1.9 million clones, approximately 92% of them seen only once. This receptor was identified in a man between 18 and 35 years old in good health. Some clones in this sample may be carry-over from other donors' samples. This chain links TRBV7-6 with TRBJ2-2; D uncertain. Sequencing input: naive CD8+ T cells from PBMCs. The CDR3 here is CASSLISGNTGELFF. CDR3 coding DNA: TGTGCCAGCAGCTTAATTTCGGGGAACACCGGGGAGCTGTTTTTT.